This TCR beta chain is drawn from a study of T cell responses to AZD1222 COVID-19 vaccine. The repertoire was sequenced with immunoSEQ multiplex PCR; TCRdb's copy has only in-frame clones and lacks some. The sample contains 150,000 to 200,000 clones, approximately 94% of which appear only once. This CDR3 has 15 amino acids. In germline, CDR1 is SNHLY, CDR2 FYNNEI. The V end was cut by 4 bases, the J end by 3 bases, with 15 bases between. This receptor was identified in an adult in good health. Sequencing used peripheral blood, obtained on day 0 of AZD1222 vaccination. The rearrangement links TRBV2 to TRBJ1-2; weak D call: TRBD1 (6 bases). In DNA, the CDR3 is TGTGCCAGCAGTGGGACAGACGAGGGGTACTATGGCTACACCTTC. It translates to CASSGTDEGYYGYTF.